This entry describes one T cell receptor beta chain. Its antigen is not yet known. It has no much larger one-base neighbor in the sample; base qualities were not kept. The data stem from a study of cytotoxic CD8 clonotypes in ibrutinib-treated CLL (dated by TCRdb to about 2021). Broadly, across the study: The cohort was composed of ten to eleven relapsed/refractory and about 15 treatment-naive patients; IGHV unmutated status was identified in some 17 patients. Responses were partial in approximately 24 patients and complete in 2; after median around 68 months follow-up, around 14 stayed in remission and around 12 progressed. The response samples were drawn at a median of approximately 11 months into treatment, with a range of about 6 to 40 months. An average of around 260,000 productive templates and roughly 94,000 productive rearrangements was obtained per sample. Longitudinal samples were available for about 30% of the roughly 86 trial participants. Cryopreserved peripheral blood mononuclear cells were obtained prior to treatment, at the time of response, and at either disease progression or sustained remission. All remission and progressive disease samples were collected while patients were still receiving ibrutinib. The investigation overall reported the following: Clonality rose at ibrutinib response, remained stable during sustained remission, and dropped back toward baseline at progression. At baseline, clonality was higher than in age-matched healthy donors and showed a strong correlation with circulating CD8+ T-cell counts. Lymph node repertoires were not examined, and the timing of sampling was not matched between patients in sustained remission and those whose disease progressed. Public clonotypes were rare and either shrank or stayed stable during treatment, and the rise in clonality at ibrutinib response reflected expansion of private clonotypes.

The meaning of the sample's time point label: about 11 months on ibrutinib. For TCR beta library preparation, approximately 1.8 micrograms of genomic DNA was extracted from cryopreserved PBMCs. Longitudinal blood samples from CLL patients on ibrutinib monotherapy underwent high-throughput TCR beta sequencing. The patients took part in an open-label, single-center phase 2 trial of ibrutinib monotherapy. From cysteine to phenylalanine, the CDR3 is 15 amino acids long. Left in the record is the CDR3 DNA by itself, 45 bases read in frame from the first base. V gives up 5 bases and J gives up 0 bases, and the segment between their germline ends measures 14 bases. Based on the germline V gene (reference sequence), the CDR1 and CDR2 sequences are LNHDA and SQIVND. On a MiSeq, deep resolution sequencing aimed for a depth between 1 in 1 million and 1 in 200,000 T cells, with each clonotype covered approximately 10x on average. TCR beta libraries were generated with the immunoSEQ hsTCRB Kit. As for the authors' bioinformatics: Data were analyzed with ImmunoSEQ Data Assistant and ImmunoSEQ Analyzer, with V, D and J genes assigned per IMGT definitions. Clonality, which ranges from 0 to 1, was calculated by subtracting the normalized Shannon entropy of productive rearrangement frequencies from one. Only overrepresented clonotypes making up at least 0.05% of each patient's repertoire were included in the public clonotype analysis. Repertoires from thirteen age-matched healthy donors in immuneACCESS were used as clonality controls. What TCRdb holds here is the immuneACCESS table cut down to in-frame rearrangements. Part of the clones is not present; checked against another copy, under half of the missing clones reflect an unresolved V gene, and the others are unexplained. V and J calls and clone size are those listed in that table; D and trimming were worked out from the DNA. This sample holds some 130,000 clones; 85% to 95% were observed only once. Together, the top ten hold less than 14% of the sample.

This receptor was identified in a human donor with chronic lymphocytic leukemia. Sample: PBMCs, taken after 12 months of ibrutinib treatment. Recombination joined TRBV19 with TRBJ2-7; the D segment cannot be called with confidence. The CDR3 region reads CASSPRLLSSYEQYF. The base sequence is TGTGCCAGTAGTCCTAGACTGCTAAGCTCCTACGAGCAGTACTTC.